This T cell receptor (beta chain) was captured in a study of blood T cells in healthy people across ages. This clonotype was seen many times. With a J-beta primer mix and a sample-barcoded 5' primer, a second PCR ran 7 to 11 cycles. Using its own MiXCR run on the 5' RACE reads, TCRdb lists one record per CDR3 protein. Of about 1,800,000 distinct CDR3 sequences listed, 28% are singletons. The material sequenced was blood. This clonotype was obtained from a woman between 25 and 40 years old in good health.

CDR3 residues: CASRRGQLEKLFF. CDR3 sequence (DNA): TGTGCCAGCAGACGCGGACAGCTGGAAAAACTGTTTTTT. This rearrangement joins TRBV12-3 or TRBV12-4 to TRBJ1-4, with a possible D match to TRBD1 (6 bases). There are 13 residues in the CDR3. Trimming left V 6 bases short and J 8 bases short, with 13 bases between.